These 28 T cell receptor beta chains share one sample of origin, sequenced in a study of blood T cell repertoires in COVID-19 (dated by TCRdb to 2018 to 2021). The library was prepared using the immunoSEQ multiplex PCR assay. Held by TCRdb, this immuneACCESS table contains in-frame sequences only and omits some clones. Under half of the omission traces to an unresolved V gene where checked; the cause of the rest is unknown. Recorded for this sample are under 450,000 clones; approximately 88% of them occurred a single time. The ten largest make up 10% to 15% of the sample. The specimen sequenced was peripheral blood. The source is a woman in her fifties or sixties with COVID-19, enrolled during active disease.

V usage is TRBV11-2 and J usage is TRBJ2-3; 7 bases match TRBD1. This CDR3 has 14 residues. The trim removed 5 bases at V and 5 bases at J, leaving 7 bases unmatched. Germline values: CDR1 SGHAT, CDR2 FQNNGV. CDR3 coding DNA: TGTGCCAGCAGCAGGGGGCAACAGGGAGATACGCAGTATTTT. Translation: CASSRGQQGDTQYF. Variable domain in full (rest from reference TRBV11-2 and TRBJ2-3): EAGVAQSPRYKIIEKRQSVAFWCNPISGHATLYWYQQILGQGPKLLIQFQNNGVVDDSQLPKDRFSAERLKGVDSTLKIQPAKLEDSAVYLCASSRGQQGDTQYFGPGTRLTVL.

The CDR3 is CASRAQGNTGELFF. The CDR3 coding sequence is TGTGCCAGCAGGGCACAGGGAAACACCGGGGAGCTGTTTTTT. This chain uses TRBV2 with TRBJ2-2, with D perhaps matching TRBD1 (6 bases). The V end was cut by 6 bases, the J end by 2 bases, with 10 bases between. Germline CDR1 reads SNHLY; CDR2 reads FYNNEI. The CDR3 spans 14 residues. The variable domain in full, completed from reference TRBV2 and TRBJ2-2, reads EPEVTQTPSHQVTQMGQEVILRCVPISNHLYFYWYRQILGQKVEFLVSFYNNEISEKSEIFDDQFSVERPDGSNFTLKIRSTKLEDSAMYFCASRAQGNTGELFFGEGSRLTVL.

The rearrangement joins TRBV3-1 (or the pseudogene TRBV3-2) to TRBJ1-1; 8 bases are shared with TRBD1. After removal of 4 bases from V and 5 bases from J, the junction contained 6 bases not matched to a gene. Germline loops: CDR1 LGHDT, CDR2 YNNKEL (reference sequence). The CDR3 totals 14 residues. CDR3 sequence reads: CASSLGQGRTEAFF. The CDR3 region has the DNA TGTGCCAGCAGCCTCGGACAGGGAAGGACTGAAGCTTTCTTT.

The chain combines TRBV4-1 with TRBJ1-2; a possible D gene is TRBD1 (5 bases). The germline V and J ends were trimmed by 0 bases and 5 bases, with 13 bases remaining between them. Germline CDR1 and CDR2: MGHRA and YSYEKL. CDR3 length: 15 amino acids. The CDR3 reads CASSQDGAGLYGYTF. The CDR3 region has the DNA TGCGCCAGCAGCCAAGATGGGGCAGGTTTATATGGCTACACCTTC.

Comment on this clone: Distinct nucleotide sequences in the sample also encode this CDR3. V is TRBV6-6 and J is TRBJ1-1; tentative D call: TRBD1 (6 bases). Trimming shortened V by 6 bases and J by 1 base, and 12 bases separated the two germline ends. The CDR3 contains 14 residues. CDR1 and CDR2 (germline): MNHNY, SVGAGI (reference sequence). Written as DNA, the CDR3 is TGTGCCAGCAGGCCGGGACAAACGAACACTGAAGCTTTCTTT. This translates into CASRPGQTNTEAFF.

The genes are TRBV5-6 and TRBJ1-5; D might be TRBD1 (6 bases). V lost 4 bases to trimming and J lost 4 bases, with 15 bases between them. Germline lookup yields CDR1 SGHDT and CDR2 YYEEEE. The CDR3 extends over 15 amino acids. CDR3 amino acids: CASSPWGGANQPQHF. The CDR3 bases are TGTGCCAGCAGCCCTTGGGGGGGGGCTAATCAGCCCCAGCATTTT.

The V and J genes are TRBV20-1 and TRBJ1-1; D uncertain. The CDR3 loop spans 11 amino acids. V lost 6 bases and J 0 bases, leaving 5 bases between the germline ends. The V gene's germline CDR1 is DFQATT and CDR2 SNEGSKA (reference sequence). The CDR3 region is CSAILNTEAFF. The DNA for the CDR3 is TGCAGTGCCATCCTGAACACTGAAGCTTTCTTT.

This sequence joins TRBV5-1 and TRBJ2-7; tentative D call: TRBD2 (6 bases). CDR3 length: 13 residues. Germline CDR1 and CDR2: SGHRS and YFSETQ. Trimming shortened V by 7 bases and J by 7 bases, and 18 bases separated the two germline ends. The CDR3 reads CASGPAGSREQYF. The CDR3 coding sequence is TGCGCCAGCGGCCCTGCGGGGTCAAGGGAGCAGTACTTC.

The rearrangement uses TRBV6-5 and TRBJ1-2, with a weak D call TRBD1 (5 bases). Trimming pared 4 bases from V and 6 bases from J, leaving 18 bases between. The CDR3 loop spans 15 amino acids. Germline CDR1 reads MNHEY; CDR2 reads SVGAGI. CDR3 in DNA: TGTGCCAGCAGTTCCCCCCGGGACTCATCCAATGGCTACACCTTC. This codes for CASSSPRDSSNGYTF.

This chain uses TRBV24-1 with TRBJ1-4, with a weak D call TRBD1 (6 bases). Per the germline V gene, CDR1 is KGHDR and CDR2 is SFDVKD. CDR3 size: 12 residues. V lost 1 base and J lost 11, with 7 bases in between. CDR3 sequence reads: CATSDFRGKLFF. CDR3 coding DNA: TGTGCCACCAGTGATTTTAGGGGGAAACTGTTTTTT.

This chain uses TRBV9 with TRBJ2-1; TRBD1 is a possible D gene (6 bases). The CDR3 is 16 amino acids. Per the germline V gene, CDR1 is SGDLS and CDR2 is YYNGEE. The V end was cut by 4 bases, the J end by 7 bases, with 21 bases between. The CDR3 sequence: CASSPTPDRERNEQFF. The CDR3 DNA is TGTGCCAGCAGCCCGACTCCGGACAGAGAAAGAAATGAGCAGTTCTTC.

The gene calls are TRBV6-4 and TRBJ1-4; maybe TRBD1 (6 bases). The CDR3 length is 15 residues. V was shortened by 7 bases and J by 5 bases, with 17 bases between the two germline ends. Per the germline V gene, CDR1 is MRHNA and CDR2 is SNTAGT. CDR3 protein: CASNRTVGGNEKLFF. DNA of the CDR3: TGTGCCAGCAATCGGACAGTTGGCGGGAATGAAAAACTGTTTTTT.

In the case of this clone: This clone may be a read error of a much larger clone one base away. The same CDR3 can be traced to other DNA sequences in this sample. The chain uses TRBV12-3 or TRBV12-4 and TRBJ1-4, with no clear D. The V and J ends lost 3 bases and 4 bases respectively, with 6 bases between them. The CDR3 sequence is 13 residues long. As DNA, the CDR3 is TGTGCCAGCAGTTTGCGGGGTAATGAAAAACTGTTTTTT. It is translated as CASSLRGNEKLFF.

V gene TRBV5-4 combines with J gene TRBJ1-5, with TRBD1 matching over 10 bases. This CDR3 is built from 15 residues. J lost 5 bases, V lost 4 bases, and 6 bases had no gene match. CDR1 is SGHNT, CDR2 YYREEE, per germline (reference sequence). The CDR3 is CASSEGQGSDQPQHF. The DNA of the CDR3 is TGTGCCAGCAGCGAGGGACAGGGGTCAGATCAGCCCCAGCATTTT.

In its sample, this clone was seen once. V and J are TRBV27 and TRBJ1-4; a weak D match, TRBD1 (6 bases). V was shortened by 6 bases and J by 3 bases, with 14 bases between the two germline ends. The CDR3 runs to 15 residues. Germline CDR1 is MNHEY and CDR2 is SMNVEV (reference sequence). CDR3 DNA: TGTGCCAGCAGGCGGTACAGGGTAGCTAATGAAAAACTGTTTTTT. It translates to CASRRYRVANEKLFF.

CDR3 sequence reads: CASIGIGGTEAFF. The CDR3 coding sequence is TGTGCCAGTATAGGTATAGGCGGCACTGAAGCTTTCTTT. The rearrangement links TRBV19 to TRBJ1-1; D is unresolved. The CDR3 length is 13 residues. The germline V gene has CDR1 LNHDA and CDR2 SQIVND (reference sequence). V lost 7 bases and J lost 4, with 13 bases in between.

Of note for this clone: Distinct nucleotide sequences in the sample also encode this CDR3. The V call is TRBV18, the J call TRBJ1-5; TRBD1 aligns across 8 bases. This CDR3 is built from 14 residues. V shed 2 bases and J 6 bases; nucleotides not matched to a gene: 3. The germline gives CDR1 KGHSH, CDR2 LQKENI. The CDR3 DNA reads TGTGCCAGCTCACCAGGACAGGGTGGTCAGCCCCAGCATTTT. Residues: CASSPGQGGQPQHF. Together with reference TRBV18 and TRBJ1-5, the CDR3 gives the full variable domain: NAGVMQNPRHLVRRRGQEARLRCSPMKGHSHVYWYRQLPEEGLKFMVYLQKENIIDESGMPKERFSAEFPKEGPSILRIQQVVRGDSAAYFCASSPGQGGQPQHFGDGTRLSIL.

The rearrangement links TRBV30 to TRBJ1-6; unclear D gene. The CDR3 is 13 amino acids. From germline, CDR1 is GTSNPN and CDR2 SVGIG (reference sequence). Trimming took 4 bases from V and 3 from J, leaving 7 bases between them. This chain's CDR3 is CAWTELYNSPLHF. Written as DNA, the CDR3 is TGTGCCTGGACGGAGCTCTATAATTCACCCCTCCACTTT.

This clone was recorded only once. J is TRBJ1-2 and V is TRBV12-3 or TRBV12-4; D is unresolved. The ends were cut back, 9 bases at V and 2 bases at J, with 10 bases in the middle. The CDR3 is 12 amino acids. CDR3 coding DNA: TGTGCCAGTAGCGCGGTCAACTATGGCTACACCTTC. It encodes CASSAVNYGYTF.

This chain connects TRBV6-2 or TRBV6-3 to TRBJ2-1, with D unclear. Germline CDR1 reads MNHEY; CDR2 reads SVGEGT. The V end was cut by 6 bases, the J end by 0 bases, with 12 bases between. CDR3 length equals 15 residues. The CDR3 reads CASSPRFGSYNEQFF. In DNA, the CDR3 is TGTGCCAGCAGCCCCCGGTTTGGCTCCTACAATGAGCAGTTCTTC.

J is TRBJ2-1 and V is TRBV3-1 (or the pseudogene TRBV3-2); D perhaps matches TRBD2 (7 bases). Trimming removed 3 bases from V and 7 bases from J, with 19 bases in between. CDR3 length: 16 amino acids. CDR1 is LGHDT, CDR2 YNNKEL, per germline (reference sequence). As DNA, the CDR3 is TGTGCCAGCAGCCACCCGAGCGGGGACACGGGGAATGAGCAGTTCTTC. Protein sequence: CASSHPSGDTGNEQFF.

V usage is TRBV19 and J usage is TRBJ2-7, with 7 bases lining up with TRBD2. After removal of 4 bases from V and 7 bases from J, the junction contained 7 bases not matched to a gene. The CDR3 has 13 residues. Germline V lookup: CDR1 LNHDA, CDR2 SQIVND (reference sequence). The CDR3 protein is CASSTSGAGEQYF. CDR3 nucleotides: TGTGCCAGTAGTACTAGCGGCGCGGGAGAGCAGTACTTC. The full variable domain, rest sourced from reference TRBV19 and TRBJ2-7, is DGGITQSPKYLFRKEGQNVTLSCEQNLNHDAMYWYRQDPGQGLRLIYYSQIVNDFQKGDIAEGYSVSREKKESFPLTVTSAQKNPTAFYLCASSTSGAGEQYFGPGTRLTVT.

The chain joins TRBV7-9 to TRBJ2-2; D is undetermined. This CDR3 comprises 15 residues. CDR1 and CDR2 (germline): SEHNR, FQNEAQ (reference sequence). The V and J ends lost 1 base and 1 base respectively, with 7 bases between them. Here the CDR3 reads CASSLGSKNTGELFF. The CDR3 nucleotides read TGTGCCAGCAGCTTAGGCAGTAAGAACACCGGGGAGCTGTTTTTT. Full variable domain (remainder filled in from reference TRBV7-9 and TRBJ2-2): DTGVSQNPRHKITKRGQNVTFRCDPISEHNRLYWYRQTLGQGPEFLTYFQNEAQLEKSRLLSDRFSAERPKGSFSTLEIQRTEQGDSAMYLCASSLGSKNTGELFFGEGSRLTVL.

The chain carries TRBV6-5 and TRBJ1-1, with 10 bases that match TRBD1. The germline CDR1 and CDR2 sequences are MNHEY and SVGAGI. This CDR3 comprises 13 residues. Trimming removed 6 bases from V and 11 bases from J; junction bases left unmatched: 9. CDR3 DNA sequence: TGTGCCAGCAGAAAAGGGACAGGGGATAGGGCTTTCTTT. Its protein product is CASRKGTGDRAFF.

The CDR3: CASSVSGRYTF. The DNA for the CDR3 is TGTGCCAGCAGCGTAAGCGGTCGCTACACCTTC. The J gene is TRBJ1-2, the V gene TRBV9; D ambiguous. V shed 1 base and J shed 9 bases, with 7 bases lying between them. Germline assignment: CDR1 SGDLS and CDR2 YYNGEE. This CDR3 comprises 11 residues.

CDR3 DNA sequence: TGTGCCAGCGAACAGTACCAGAACACTGAAGCTTTCTTT. It codes for CASEQYQNTEAFF. V and J are TRBV12-3 or TRBV12-4 and TRBJ1-1; D gene uncertain. The length of the CDR3 is 13 residues. Trimming cost V 8 bases and J 1 base, with 11 bases left between them.

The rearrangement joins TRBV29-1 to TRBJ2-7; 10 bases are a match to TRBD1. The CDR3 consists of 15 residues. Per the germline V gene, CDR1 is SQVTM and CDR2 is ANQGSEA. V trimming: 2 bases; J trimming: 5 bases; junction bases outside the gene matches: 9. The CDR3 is CSVEIGDRGSHEQYF. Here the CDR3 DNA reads TGCAGCGTTGAAATCGGGGACAGGGGTTCCCACGAGCAGTACTTC.

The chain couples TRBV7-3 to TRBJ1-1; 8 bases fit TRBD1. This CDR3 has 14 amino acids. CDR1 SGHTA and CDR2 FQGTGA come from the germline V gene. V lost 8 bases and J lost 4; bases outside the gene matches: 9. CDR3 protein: CASAQGAVGTEAFF. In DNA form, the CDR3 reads TGTGCCAGCGCGCAGGGGGCAGTGGGCACTGAAGCTTTCTTT.